What follows is one TCR beta chain and its context. What this receptor recognizes is not known. No clone much larger than this one lies a single base away; base qualities are absent. This sample is drawn from a study of cytomegalovirus exposure and HLA in healthy donors (TCRdb year 2017). With respect to the entire study: An earlier analysis of fewer than 750 of the donors reported 276 Gb of sequence data and 117 million unique TCR beta sequences obtained from some 170 million T cells. An early release covering 550 to 650 HLA-typed donors comprised around 300 gigabases of sequencing data and tens of millions of unique TCR sequences. Of the roughly 400 genotyped donors, around 81% fell in the genetic ancestry cluster associated with self-reported Caucasian donors. The aim of the study was to test whether cataloging public T cell receptors could identify signatures of past pathogen exposure. Using immunosequencing, the study profiled T cell repertoires from 500 to 800 subjects and related those repertoires to cytomegalovirus serostatus. Besides the first cohort of around 700 subjects, a separate validation cohort made up of some 110 different subjects was used. To predict cytomegalovirus infection status, the study combined high-throughput TCR immunosequencing, statistical association of individual TCRs with disease status, and machine learning. A later analysis re-examined previously published TCR beta repertoires from about 700 donors and added high-resolution HLA genotyping to investigate patterns of TCR occurrence. The later analysis used no new phenotypic data to find candidate immune exposures, relying instead on TCR beta sequences and their occurrence across donors. An earlier analysis of about 600 of the donors used high-throughput TCR beta sequencing to judge whether each TCR beta V gene segment behaved as functional or pseudogenic. Donor age, sex, ethnicity and CMV serostatus were compiled alongside the repertoire data. In a later genetic analysis, genome-wide SNP genotypes for about three fifths of the roughly 670 donors were used, and that subset was treated as a discovery cohort. Every discovery cohort repertoire had been produced on one sequencing platform. Class I and class II HLA loci were covered by the typing at four-digit resolution. The number of donors typed differed by locus, with 629-630 for A, B, C, DRB1 and DQB1, around 560 for DQA1, over 600 for DPA1, and over 400 for DPB1. Four or five DR-DQ haplotypes were handled as single units for association and clustering because linkage in the cohort was strong. On average, roughly 240,000 unique TCR beta nucleotide sequences were sequenced per donor among 398 genotyped donors of the cohort, with 15% to 20% of those sequences being non-productive.

The study at large found these results: In a later analysis, HLA-associated TCR beta chains were found to be more clonally expanded and to have lower generation probabilities than equally common non-associated chains. A cluster of highly shared sequence variants was judged likely to represent a technical artifact of the sequencing pipeline. In vitro tests confirmed that three of the cytomegalovirus-associated TCR beta chains recognize cytomegalovirus antigens. Around 16 rarely observed V segments, including chromosome 9 orphons, were excluded from the earlier analysis of approximately 500 of the donors because counts were too low. In a later analysis, about 17,000 TCR beta sequences were associated with specific HLA alleles at a false discovery rate of 0.05. Roughly uniform sequencing depth across donors was assumed in presence/absence analyses, although this assumption may not hold. Correlated functional status among segregating V segments might be attributable to linkage disequilibrium, but an unknown experimental factor could not be ruled out. V-gene and J-gene trimming of TCR beta chains was associated with a missense DCLRE1C variant in a later genetic analysis, and the association was replicated in an independent cohort. The classifier was reported to diagnose cytomegalovirus status with high specificity and sensitivity in both the original cohort and the validation cohort. A later analysis found that TCR association rates varied across HLA loci, with DRB1 alleles showing the most associated TCRs and HLA-C alleles the fewest. Compared with the approximately 670-donor mean, donors in an Asian-associated ancestry cluster had fewer N-insertions in productive TCRs, according to a later genetic analysis. The cohort was sequenced for TCR beta chains only, and without alpha or paired-chain data the features that could be detected were limited. Assigning TCR associations to individual alleles was difficult when HLA alleles, especially DR and DQ, strongly co-occurred. In the study, approximately 150 TCR beta chains were listed as associated with cytomegalovirus. Most TCR sequences were observed very rarely across donors, whereas some public TCRs were present in many individuals. According to a later analysis, most CMV-associated TCR beta chains appeared to be HLA-restricted, and the HLA associations seemed to be driven largely by CMV exposure. Because HLA typing was missing for some donors at each locus, association tests included only the typed subset. For the cohort, immune exposure information was limited to CMV serostatus. A further reported finding was that TCR beta sequences accurately predicted the HLA-A and HLA-B alleles for most subjects in the first cohort. The authors suggested that the approach could potentially be generalized to other disease states and immunological phenotypes. In an earlier analysis of 587 of the donors, most TCR beta V segments were observed in productive rearrangements about 87% or about 30% of the time, broadly matching IMGT annotations. Some IMGT-functional V segments, including TRBV6-2 and TRBV6-3, could not be told apart with the 87-base-pair reads, so those segments were excluded. A later analysis reported that several top co-occurrence clusters appeared linked to parvovirus B19, influenza, CMV and Epstein-Barr virus.

The library relied on the immunoSEQ multiplex PCR assay. A mixture of 60 forward primers for TCR Vbeta segments and 13 reverse primers for TCR Jbeta segments was used in the multiplex PCR. Amplification of the CDR3 region of rearranged TCR beta genes was performed with a multiplex PCR assay on genomic DNA. The amplified TCR beta libraries were sequenced on the Illumina HiSeq System as 87-base-pair reads. Turning to the authors' computational methods: A later analysis counted around 72 million unique TCR beta chains across the 500 to 850 repertoires, and roughly 11 million of these chains were shared by at least two donors. To remove PCR and sequencing errors, raw reads were error-corrected and collapsed into unique sequences using a nearest-neighbor algorithm that merged closely related sequences. To assign V, D and J gene segments, CDR3 sequences were aligned to IMGT reference sequences. Each retained sequence needed at least a six-nucleotide match to both a V gene segment and a J gene segment. A rearrangement counted as productive if the CDR3 had no stop codons and remained in frame with V and J, and every other rearrangement counted as non-productive. CDR3 was defined according to IMGT convention as the region running from the second conserved V-encoded cysteine to the conserved J-encoded phenylalanine. The earlier analysis of 587 of the donors excluded any sequence lacking an unambiguous match to a single V gene segment. An earlier analysis of several hundred of the donors called V segments functional above 56.7% productive rearrangements and segregating when the between-donor standard deviation exceeded 5%. A statistical classification framework was built to diagnose cytomegalovirus status from the catalog of TCR beta chain sequences. A later analysis assigned V and J genes by comparing TCR nucleotide sequences with IMGT/GENE-DB human TR gene sequences. A later analysis assigned CDR3 sequences and most-parsimonious VDJ recombination scenarios with the TCRdist pipeline. In a later analysis, each TCR beta chain was defined by its CDR3 amino acid sequence together with its V-gene family, and reads lacking a unique V-gene family were excluded. As a way to deal with suspected cross-contamination and a sequencing artifact, a later analysis dropped 450 to 700 nucleotide sequences that were highly shared and had low generation probability. In a later analysis, a clonal expansion index was calculated for each public chain from normalized within-repertoire ranks of inferred template counts. In a later analysis, generation probabilities were computed with a VDJ recombination model fitted to out-of-frame rearrangements, and the resulting probabilities were checked against IGoR. In a later analysis, TCR-TCR, TCR-HLA and TCR-CMV co-occurrence was scored with hypergeometric tests, and a repertoire-size bias correction was applied to TCR pairs. False discovery rates were estimated in a later analysis by permuting HLA or CMV assignments 20 times. In a later analysis, co-occurring TCRs were grouped with DBSCAN, and TCRdist sequence similarity was added when clustering was performed within HLA-allele-positive subsets. Repertoires with fewer than 30,000 or more than 120,000 public chains were left out of co-occurrence clustering, as were four to six repertoires with anomalous nucleotide sharing. What TCRdb holds here is the immuneACCESS table cut down to in-frame rearrangements. Part of the clones is not present; checked against another copy, under half of the missing clones reflect an unresolved V gene, and the others are unexplained. V and J calls and clone size are those listed in that table; D and trimming were worked out from the DNA. The sample data list about 140,000 clones, and roughly 77% of these were observed just once. 11% of the sample rests with the top ten.

V is pruned by 0 bases and J by 4 bases, leaving 8 bases of the junction without a gene match. There are 15 amino acids in the CDR3, from cysteine to phenylalanine inclusive. Only the CDR3 region is kept as DNA, spanning 45 bases read in frame from base 1. Taken from the germline V gene (reference sequence), the CDR1 and CDR2 loops are GTSNPN and SVGIG. The cohort consisted of fewer than 700 healthy bone marrow donors. Cohort members were all nominally healthy when sampled, although unrecorded immune exposures were likely present. The donor was CMV seropositive and belonged to the group of about 290 seropositive cohort members. A peripheral blood sample was collected from each donor, and TCR beta sequencing was performed on peripheral blood mononuclear cells. The Qiagen DNeasy Blood Extraction Kit was used to extract genomic DNA from the blood cell samples.

This chain is built from TRBV30 and TRBJ1-1, and 7 bases in between align with TRBD1. The source material was PBMCs. This sequence was found in a man aged 18-30 years in good health and CMV-seropositive. The CDR3 protein sequence reads: CAWSVTDRRATEAFF. The DNA sequence reads TGTGCCTGGAGTGTAACGGACAGGAGGGCCACTGAAGCTTTCTTT.